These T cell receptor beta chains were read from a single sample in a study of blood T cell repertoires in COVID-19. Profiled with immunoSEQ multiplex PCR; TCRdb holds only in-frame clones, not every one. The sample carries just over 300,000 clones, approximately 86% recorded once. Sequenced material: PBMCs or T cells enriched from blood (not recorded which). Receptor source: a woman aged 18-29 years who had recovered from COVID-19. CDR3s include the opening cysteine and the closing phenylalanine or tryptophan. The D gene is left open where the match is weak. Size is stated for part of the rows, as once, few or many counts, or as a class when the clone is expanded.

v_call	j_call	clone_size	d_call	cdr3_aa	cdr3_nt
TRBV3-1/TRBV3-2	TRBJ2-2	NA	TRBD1	CASSRSDRENTGELFF	TGTGCCAGCAGCCGGTCGGACAGGGAGAACACCGGGGAGCTGTTTTTT
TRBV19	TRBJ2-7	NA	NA	CASSIVSSGIVYEQYF	TGTGCCAGTAGTATCGTGTCGTCGGGAATTGTCTACGAGCAGTACTTC
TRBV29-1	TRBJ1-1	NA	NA	CSVKAGGNTEAFF	TGCAGCGTTAAAGCGGGAGGGAACACTGAAGCTTTCTTT
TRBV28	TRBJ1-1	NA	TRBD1	CASTNSRAGGYTEAFF	TGTGCCAGCACCAATTCTCGGGCAGGGGGCTACACTGAAGCTTTCTTT
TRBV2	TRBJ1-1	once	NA	CASSEPQGPNTEAFF	TGTGCCAGCAGTGAACCGCAGGGGCCCAACACTGAAGCTTTCTTT
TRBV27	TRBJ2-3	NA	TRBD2	CASSPGLAGATQYF	TGTGCCAGCAGTCCGGGACTAGCGGGGGCTACGCAGTATTTT
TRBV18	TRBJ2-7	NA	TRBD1	CASSPTKGTGVYEQYF	TGTGCCAGCTCACCAACGAAAGGGACAGGGGTCTACGAGCAGTACTTC
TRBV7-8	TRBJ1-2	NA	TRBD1	CASSLRDSRNYGYTF	TGTGCCAGCAGCCTCCGGGACAGCCGTAACTATGGCTACACCTTC
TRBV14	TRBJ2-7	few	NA	CASSGASYEQYF	TGTGCCAGCAGCGGGGCTTCCTACGAGCAGTACTTC
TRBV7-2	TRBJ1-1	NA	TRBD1	CASSYRGRGNTEAFF	TGTGCCAGCAGCTACAGGGGCAGGGGTAACACTGAAGCTTTCTTT
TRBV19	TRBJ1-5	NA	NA	CASSIYSGVLFNQPQHF	TGTGCCAGTAGTATATATAGCGGGGTTCTTTTCAATCAGCCCCAGCATTTT
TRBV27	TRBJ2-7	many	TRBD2	CASSLSVSGGPEQYF	TGTGCCAGCAGTTTATCTGTGTCGGGAGGGCCCGAGCAGTACTTC
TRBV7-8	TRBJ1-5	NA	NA	CASSLDPLSWRASNQPQHF	TGTGCCAGCAGCTTAGACCCACTATCGTGGAGGGCATCTAATCAGCCCCAGCATTTT
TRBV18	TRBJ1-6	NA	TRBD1	CASSPPGQGDSPLHF	TGTGCCAGCTCACCCCCGGGACAGGGAGATTCACCCCTCCACTTT
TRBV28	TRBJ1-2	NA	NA	CASSPPRTFGYTF	TGTGCCAGCAGTCCCCCCCGGACATTTGGCTACACCTTC
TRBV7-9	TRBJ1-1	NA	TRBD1	CASSTGQGMNTEAFF	TGTGCCAGCAGCACGGGACAGGGGATGAACACTGAAGCTTTCTTT
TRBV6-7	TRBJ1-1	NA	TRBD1	CASNNQGVGTEAFF	TGTGCCAGCAATAACCAGGGGGTTGGCACTGAAGCTTTCTTT
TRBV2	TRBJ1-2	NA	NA	CASSLQGFNYGYTF	TGTGCCAGCAGTTTACAGGGTTTCAACTATGGCTACACCTTC
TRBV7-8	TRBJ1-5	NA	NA	CASSLFVTGQPQHF	TGTGCCAGCAGCTTATTCGTAACGGGTCAGCCCCAGCATTTT
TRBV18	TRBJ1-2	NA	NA	CASSPGVGSYGYTF	TGTGCCAGCTCACCAGGTGTGGGCAGCTATGGCTACACCTTC
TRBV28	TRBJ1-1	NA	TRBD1	CASSPNRGTEAFF	TGTGCCAGCAGTCCAAACAGGGGGACTGAAGCTTTCTTT
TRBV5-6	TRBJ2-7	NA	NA	CASSPPGLGDEQYF	TGTGCCAGCAGCCCGCCGGGACTCGGAGACGAGCAGTACTTC
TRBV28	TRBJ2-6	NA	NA	CASGFTWSGANVLTF	TGTGCCAGTGGCTTTACGTGGTCTGGGGCCAACGTCCTGACTTTC
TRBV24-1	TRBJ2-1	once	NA	CATSAYNEQFF	TGTGCCACCAGCGCGTACAATGAGCAGTTCTTC
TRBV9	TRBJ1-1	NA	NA	CASSENEAVAKAFF	TGTGCCAGCAGCGAAAACGAGGCCGTAGCTAAAGCTTTCTTT
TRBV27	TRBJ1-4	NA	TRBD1	CASSFTGGHEKLFF	TGTGCCAGCAGTTTTACAGGGGGCCATGAAAAACTGTTTTTT